The 16 T cell receptor beta chains presented below share a single source sample, sequenced in a study of cytomegalovirus exposure and HLA in healthy donors (dated by TCRdb to 2017 to 2019). Library creation used the immunoSEQ multiplex PCR assay. Held by TCRdb, this immuneACCESS table contains in-frame sequences only and omits some clones. Under half of the omission traces to an unresolved V gene where checked; the cause of the rest is unknown. The sample table shows 160,000 or so clones, and 86% are seen once. The ten largest clones represent less than 3% of the sample. The sample comprised PBMCs. The origin of the receptors is a man between 18 and 29 years old in good health and CMV-seropositive.

This rearrangement joins TRBV27 to TRBJ2-5, with TRBD2 matching over 7 bases. This CDR3 region has 17 residues. J lost 4 bases, V lost 7 bases, and 18 bases had no gene match. Germline loops: CDR1 MNHEY, CDR2 SMNVEV (reference sequence). The CDR3 DNA sequence: TGTGCCAGCACCCCCCTTGGCGGGGGAGGCCTCGTAGAGACCCAGTACTTC. Protein product: CASTPLGGGGLVETQYF.

CDR3 sequence reads: CASSLTYGDTEAFF. CDR3 DNA sequence: TGTGCCAGCAGCTTAACGTACGGAGACACTGAAGCTTTCTTT. V gene TRBV7-3 combines with J gene TRBJ1-1, with D uncertain. V was trimmed by 0 bases and J by 3 bases, leaving 8 bases between them. This CDR3 region has 14 residues. Germline V gene lookup returns CDR1 SGHTA and CDR2 FQGTGA.

The rearrangement links TRBV15 to TRBJ2-2; possible D gene TRBD2, 6 bases. Trimming removed 2 bases from V and 6 bases from J, with 16 bases in between. The CDR3 runs to 16 residues. Germline CDR1 reads LNHNV; CDR2 reads YYDKDF (reference sequence). The CDR3 DNA reads as TGTGCCACCAGCAGATACGGGGGTGAGGGCGCCGGGGAGCTGTTTTTT. Amino acids: CATSRYGGEGAGELFF.

This chain connects TRBV5-4 to TRBJ1-5; 7 bases are shared with TRBD1. CDR1 and CDR2 (germline): SGHNT, YYREEE (reference sequence). The V segment lost 2 bases and the J segment 3 bases; nucleotides outside the gene matches: 5. This CDR3 has 15 amino acids. The CDR3 sequence: CASSFGGTANQPQHF. In DNA, the CDR3 is TGTGCCAGCAGCTTTGGGGGGACAGCCAATCAGCCCCAGCATTTT.

This chain connects TRBV21-1 to TRBJ2-7; the D segment call TRBD1 is taken from the table without a DNA check. TRBV21-1 is tagged as a pseudogene. The CDR3 sequence is 16 residues long. DNA for the CDR3: TGTGCCAGCAGCTTTTTTCTTCGACAGGGACCTCGGGAGCAGTACTTC. Encoded protein: CASSFFLRQGPREQYF.

This clone was seen just once. V is TRBV5-8 and J is TRBJ2-4; 12 bases line up with TRBD2. This CDR3 is 15 amino acids long. CDR1 is SGHTS and CDR2 is YDEGEE in the germline V gene. The V gene end was trimmed by 1 base and the J gene end by 7 bases; junction bases not matched to a gene: 3. CDR3 DNA sequence: TGTGCCAGCAGCTTGCGGCTAGCGGGAGGGAACATTCAGTACTTC. Protein sequence: CASSLRLAGGNIQYF.

The V call is TRBV7-2, the J call TRBJ1-2, with D perhaps matching TRBD1 (5 bases). Germline CDR1 SGHTA, CDR2 FQGNSA. The CDR3 spans 14 residues. Trimming left V 2 bases short and J 2 bases short, with 9 bases between. The CDR3 bases are TGTGCCAGCAGCTTACGGCAGGGAAACTATGGCTACACCTTC. Amino acid sequence: CASSLRQGNYGYTF.

V is TRBV30 and J is TRBJ2-7, with D possibly matching TRBD2 (6 bases). The CDR3 is made up of 14 amino acids. Germline V gene lookup returns CDR1 GTSNPN and CDR2 SVGIG (reference sequence). V shed 3 bases and J shed 3 bases, with 15 bases lying between them. The CDR3 loop is CAWSPGLGGYEQYF. The CDR3 region has the DNA TGTGCCTGGAGCCCCGGCCTCGGGGGCTACGAGCAGTACTTC.

V gene TRBV9 combines with J gene TRBJ1-2; TRBD1 agrees at 7 bases. With V trimmed by 3 bases and J by 13 bases, 3 bases remained unmatched. This CDR3 has 10 residues. Per germline, CDR1 SGDLS and CDR2 YYNGEE. The CDR3 region is CASSGQGTTF. CDR3 nucleotides: TGTGCCAGCAGCGGACAGGGAACCACCTTC.

CDR3 protein: CASSPKGDTQYF. The CDR3 region has the DNA TGTGCCAGCAGCCCTAAGGGGGATACGCAGTATTTT. V and J are TRBV4-2 and TRBJ2-3; D perhaps matches TRBD1 (5 bases). The CDR3 has 12 amino acids. Germline V lookup: CDR1 LGHNA, CDR2 YNFKEQ. V was shortened by 4 bases and J by 6 bases, with 8 bases between the two germline ends.

V and J are TRBV4-1 and TRBJ1-1, with 11 bases fitting TRBD1. The CDR3 spans 16 residues. From germline, CDR1 is MGHRA and CDR2 YSYEKL. V lost 4 bases and J lost 6; bases outside the gene matches: 10. The CDR3 DNA reads as TGCGCCAGCAGCCCATTTGGCAGGGACAGGGGGGCTGAAGCTTTCTTT. Amino acid sequence: CASSPFGRDRGAEAFF.

The CDR3 DNA sequence: TGTGCCAGCAGCCCCCTAGACAGGCAAGAGACCCAGTACTTC. Translation gives CASSPLDRQETQYF. The chain has TRBV14 and TRBJ2-5; weak D call: TRBD1 (6 bases). V lost 4 bases, J lost 2 bases, and 11 bases lay in between. CDR1 and CDR2 (germline): SGHDN, FVKESK. This CDR3 is 14 amino acids long.

V gene TRBV18 combines with J gene TRBJ1-4; the D is unclear. Germline V gene data show CDR1 as KGHSH and CDR2 as LQKENI. V was cut by 3 bases and J by 10 bases, with 15 bases left in between. This CDR3 region has 14 residues. CDR3 protein: CASSPNSREGKLFF. The CDR3 DNA reads TGTGCCAGCTCACCGAACAGCCGGGAGGGAAAACTGTTTTTT.

The chain carries TRBV5-4 and TRBJ2-5, with 9 bases that match TRBD1. The CDR3 runs to 15 residues. CDR1 SGHNT and CDR2 YYREEE come from the germline V gene (reference sequence). V was pared by 5 bases and J by 6 bases, with 11 bases of the junction left unmatched. Here the CDR3 reads CASSKDRGEEKTQYF. In nucleotides, the CDR3 is TGTGCCAGCAGTAAGGACAGGGGTGAAGAGAAGACCCAGTACTTC.

This chain links TRBV4-3 with TRBJ2-7; tentative D call: TRBD2 (5 bases). This CDR3 is 18 amino acids long. Germline values: CDR1 LGHNA, CDR2 YSLEER. Trimming left V 3 bases short and J 3 bases short, with 24 bases between. CDR3 amino acids: CASSQVGSPAQRFYEQYF. CDR3 nucleotides: TGCGCCAGCAGCCAGGTAGGGAGTCCTGCACAAAGATTCTACGAGCAGTACTTC.

This clone was recorded once. The rearrangement links TRBV9 to TRBJ2-1, with D possibly matching TRBD2 (5 bases). The V and J ends lost 4 bases and 2 bases respectively, with 19 bases between them. CDR1 and CDR2 from the germline V gene are SGDLS and YYNGEE. The CDR3 consists of 17 residues. The CDR3 sequence: CASSPSPGELTYNEQFF. Written as DNA, the CDR3 is TGTGCCAGCAGCCCCTCCCCCGGGGAACTTACCTACAATGAGCAGTTCTTC.